Following are 29 T cell receptor beta chains from one sample sequenced in a study of cytomegalovirus exposure and HLA in healthy donors listed by TCRdb under 2017. The method was the immunoSEQ multiplex PCR assay. Held by TCRdb, this immuneACCESS table contains in-frame sequences only and omits some clones. Under half of the omission traces to an unresolved V gene where checked; the cause of the rest is unknown. This sample lists 150,000 to 200,000 clones; roughly 89% were detected once. Jointly, the top ten make up 1.4% of the sample. Specimen: PBMCs. The receptors here all came from a woman under 40 in good health and CMV-seronegative.

The V gene is TRBV6-1, the J gene TRBJ1-2; TRBD1 might be the D (5 bases). This CDR3 spans 13 amino acids. Germline values: CDR1 MNHNS, CDR2 SASEGT. The V end lost 10 bases, the J end lost 3 bases, and 15 bases lay between the germline ends. The CDR3 loop reads CATAGGADYGYTF. DNA for the CDR3: TGTGCCACCGCTGGAGGGGCCGACTATGGCTACACCTTC.

This chain joins TRBV9 and TRBJ2-5; the match to TRBD2 covers 13 bases. V dropped 7 bases and J dropped 3; count of bases not matched to a gene: 3. Germline values: CDR1 SGDLS, CDR2 YYNGEE. The CDR3 loop spans 14 amino acids. The DNA for the CDR3 is TGTGCCAGCGGCGGACTAGCGGGGGAAGAGACCCAGTACTTC. Protein sequence: CASGGLAGEETQYF.

This clone was seen only a few times. Other DNA sequences in this sample translate to the same CDR3. The chain employs TRBV5-4 and TRBJ2-2, with D tentatively TRBD1 (6 bases). V was cut by 4 bases and J by 1 base, with 8 bases left in between. The germline V gene has CDR1 SGHNT and CDR2 YYREEE (reference sequence). The CDR3 spans 14 residues. The CDR3 here is CASSLGQNTGELFF. CDR3 nucleotide sequence: TGTGCCAGCAGCCTGGGACAGAACACCGGGGAGCTGTTTTTT.

This clone was found once. The gene calls are TRBV27 and TRBJ1-6; possible D gene TRBD1, 6 bases. Germline assignment: CDR1 MNHEY and CDR2 SMNVEV (reference sequence). The germline V and J ends were trimmed by 3 bases and 7 bases, with 13 bases remaining between them. The CDR3 contains 15 residues. The CDR3 nucleotides read TGTGCCAGCAGTTTCATCCAGGGGTTGAATTCACCCCTCCACTTT. This sequence encodes CASSFIQGLNSPLHF.

The chain is built from TRBV5-1 and TRBJ2-7, with 8 bases identical to TRBD1. With 0 bases clipped from V and 6 bases from J, the junction kept 5 bases outside the gene matches. The CDR3 length is 14 residues. Germline CDR1 and CDR2: SGHRS and YFSETQ. This CDR3 is CASSLAPTGGEQYF. In DNA, the CDR3 is TGCGCCAGCAGCTTGGCGCCAACAGGGGGCGAGCAGTACTTC.

This clone has a single count. The chain uses TRBV5-6 and TRBJ1-2, with D hard to call. In germline, CDR1 is SGHDT, CDR2 YYEEEE. V lost 1 base and J lost 4, with 14 bases in between. The CDR3 is made up of 15 amino acids. CDR3 in amino acids: CASSLSGSTPYGYTF. In DNA, the CDR3 is TGTGCCAGCAGCTTGTCAGGCTCGACCCCCTATGGCTACACCTTC. The variable domain in full, with the rest retrieved from reference TRBV5-6 and TRBJ1-2, is DAGVTQSPTHLIKTRGQQVTLRCSPKSGHDTVSWYQQALGQGPQFIFQYYEEEERQRGNFPDRFSGHQFPNYSSELNVNALLLGDSALYLCASSLSGSTPYGYTFGSGTRLTVV.

This rearrangement joins TRBV6-5 to TRBJ2-7; D ambiguous. The V end lost 8 bases, the J end lost 0 bases, and 5 bases lay between the germline ends. Per the germline V gene, CDR1 is MNHEY and CDR2 is SVGAGI. The CDR3 is made up of 11 amino acids. CDR3 nucleotides: TGTGCCAGCCATAGCTCCTACGAGCAGTACTTC. It yields the protein CASHSSYEQYF.

This clone showed up just once. This sequence joins TRBV27 and TRBJ1-4; 7 bases align to TRBD1. V shed 5 bases and J 4 bases; nucleotides not matched to a gene: 4. This CDR3 has 14 amino acids. Germline CDR1 is MNHEY and CDR2 is SMNVEV (reference sequence). DNA for the CDR3: TGTGCCAGCAGTCCCCGGGACAGTAATGAAAAACTGTTTTTT. Amino acid sequence: CASSPRDSNEKLFF. The variable domain in full, with the rest retrieved from reference TRBV27 and TRBJ1-4, is EAQVTQNPRYLITVTGKKLTVTCSQNMNHEYMSWYRQDPGLGLRQIYYSMNVEVTDKGDVPEGYKVSRKEKRNFPLILESPSPNQTSLYFCASSPRDSNEKLFFGSGTQLSVL.

The V and J genes are TRBV6-1 and TRBJ2-2; 8 positions match TRBD1. Germline V gene sequence: CDR1 MNHNS, CDR2 SASEGT. CDR3 length: 14 residues. V was clipped by 8 bases and J by 6 bases; unmatched bases: 8. The CDR3 nucleotides are TGTGCCAGCGGACGACAGGGGTGGGCCGGGGAGCTGTTTTTT. Translated: CASGRQGWAGELFF.

V usage is TRBV5-1 and J usage is TRBJ2-7, with a tentative D call TRBD1 (6 bases). The CDR3 covers 14 residues. V lost 0 bases and J 5 bases, leaving 12 bases between the germline ends. Looked up from germline, CDR1 is SGHRS and CDR2 is YFSETQ. CDR3 in amino acids: CASSLATGWDEQYF. The CDR3 nucleotides are TGCGCCAGCAGCTTGGCCACAGGGTGGGACGAGCAGTACTTC.

V is TRBV5-4 and J is TRBJ2-1; 8 bases are shared with TRBD1. The germline V gene encodes CDR1 SGHNT and CDR2 YYREEE (reference sequence). This CDR3 has 14 amino acids. V dropped 4 bases and J dropped 8; count of bases not matched to a gene: 8. The CDR3 reads CASSRRDRGHEQFF. DNA of the CDR3: TGTGCCAGCAGCCGCCGAGACAGGGGCCATGAGCAGTTCTTC.

The chain has TRBV2 and TRBJ2-7; D is perhaps TRBD1 (6 bases). Deletions cut 5 bases from V and 2 bases from J, with 16 bases between. This CDR3 is built from 15 residues. Germline V gene sequence: CDR1 SNHLY, CDR2 FYNNEI. The chain's CDR3 is CASSSDRIITYEQYF. CDR3 in DNA: TGTGCCAGCAGTTCTGACAGGATCATTACCTACGAGCAGTACTTC.

This rearrangement joins TRBV5-1 to TRBJ1-1, with 7 positions matching TRBD1. The CDR3 has 14 residues. CDR1 is SGHRS and CDR2 is YFSETQ in the germline V gene. Unmatched junction bases numbered 7, after V lost 4 bases and J lost 4 bases. The CDR3 is CASSTRQGGTEAFF. As DNA, the CDR3 is TGCGCCAGCAGCACCAGACAGGGAGGCACTGAAGCTTTCTTT.

The count of this clone is one. V and J are TRBV9 and TRBJ1-2; TRBD1 matches 10 bases. V gave up 0 bases and J gave up 4 bases; unmatched junction bases: 6. CDR3 size: 16 residues. Germline assignment: CDR1 SGDLS and CDR2 YYNGEE. The CDR3, as DNA: TGTGCCAGCAGCGTAGAGGGGACAGGGGCGACCTATGGCTACACCTTC. Its protein is CASSVEGTGATYGYTF.

This clone has a handful of counts. The CDR3 spells CASSPYGLAGAFNTGELFF. The CDR3 nucleotides are TGTGCCAGCTCACCTTACGGACTAGCGGGGGCGTTTAACACCGGGGAGCTGTTTTTT. V usage is TRBV18 and J usage is TRBJ2-2; TRBD2 matches 13 bases. The trim removed 3 bases at V and 2 bases at J, leaving 9 bases unmatched. CDR1 is KGHSH, CDR2 LQKENI, per germline. CDR3 length: 19 residues.

The gene calls are TRBV5-1 and TRBJ1-2; D unclear. The CDR3 extends over 14 amino acids. V was trimmed by 7 bases and J by 5 bases, leaving 18 bases between them. Germline V CDR1 and CDR2: SGHRS, YFSETQ. The CDR3 sequence is CASSREGEGYGYTF. In DNA, the CDR3 is TGCGCCAGCTCTCGGGAAGGAGAGGGATATGGCTACACCTTC.

The chain uses TRBV7-2 and TRBJ2-1; a possible D gene is TRBD1 (6 bases). Germline CDR1 reads SGHTA; CDR2 reads FQGNSA. This CDR3 is 15 amino acids long. The V gene lost 5 bases and the J gene lost 4 bases, with 15 bases spanning the gap. The DNA for the CDR3 is TGTGCCAGCAGCCCCCTTTGGACAGCTTACAATGAGCAGTTCTTC. Translating gives CASSPLWTAYNEQFF.

V gene TRBV9 combines with J gene TRBJ2-7; TRBD2 matches at 8 bases. The CDR3 is made up of 15 amino acids. The V gene's germline CDR1 is SGDLS and CDR2 YYNGEE. The ends lost 0 bases at V and 2 bases at J; junction bases unmatched: 4. Written as DNA, the CDR3 is TGTGCCAGCAGCGTAGATATAGCGGGGACCTACGAGCAGTACTTC. Protein: CASSVDIAGTYEQYF.

V gene TRBV10-1 combines with J gene TRBJ1-1; 7 bases line up with TRBD1. V was pared by 4 bases and J by 5 bases, with 7 bases of the junction left unmatched. Per the germline V gene, CDR1 is WNHNN and CDR2 is SYGVQD (reference sequence). The CDR3 is 14 residues long. The CDR3 region has the DNA TGCGCCAGCAGTGGACAGGGACTAGGAACTGAAGCTTTCTTT. Protein product: CASSGQGLGTEAFF.

The chain employs TRBV5-1 and TRBJ1-2, with TRBD1 identical over 7 bases. V lost 0 bases and J lost 7; bases outside the gene matches: 9. CDR1 and CDR2 (germline): SGHRS, YFSETQ. The CDR3 is 15 residues long. The CDR3 sequence is CASSLEGGRGFGYTF. The CDR3, as DNA: TGCGCCAGCAGCTTGGAAGGGGGCCGGGGCTTTGGCTACACCTTC.

This clone was recorded a few times. Here the CDR3 reads CASSQGTSPFF. The CDR3 region has the DNA TGTGCCAGCAGCCAAGGGACTAGCCCGTTCTTC. The chain employs TRBV14 and TRBJ2-1; 8 bases line up with TRBD2. Losses at the gene ends were 1 base for V and 15 bases for J; bases not matched to a gene: 2. Germline values: CDR1 SGHDN, CDR2 FVKESK. This CDR3 region has 11 residues.

This clone was picked up a small number of times. CDR3 region: CASSLATGWNSPLHF. CDR3 DNA: TGTGCCAGCAGTTTAGCCACAGGGTGGAATTCACCCCTCCACTTT. This rearrangement joins TRBV27 to TRBJ1-6, with D possibly TRBD1 on 6 matching bases. This CDR3 contains 15 residues. Germline-derived CDR1 and CDR2 are MNHEY and SMNVEV (reference sequence). V lost 2 bases, J lost 7 bases, and 12 bases lay in between.

This chain links TRBV29-1 with TRBJ2-7; no clear D gene. CDR1 and CDR2 from the germline V gene are SQVTM and ANQGSEA. The CDR3 extends over 15 amino acids. Deletions cut 0 bases from V and 0 bases from J, with 12 bases between. The CDR3 here is CSVEDDTSSSYEQYF. CDR3 nucleotide sequence: TGCAGCGTTGAAGATGACACTTCGAGCTCCTACGAGCAGTACTTC.

The CDR3 sequence: CSIRDRGTYEQYF. DNA of the CDR3: TGCAGTATAAGGGACAGGGGCACCTACGAGCAGTACTTC. The chain couples TRBV29-1 to TRBJ2-7, with 10 bases lining up with TRBD1. CDR1 is SQVTM and CDR2 is ANQGSEA in the germline V gene. The CDR3 loop spans 13 amino acids.

This chain uses TRBV5-6 with TRBJ2-4; TRBD1 agrees at 9 bases. V shed 3 bases and J 1 base; nucleotides not matched to a gene: 14. There are 19 residues in the CDR3. Germline V gene sequence: CDR1 SGHDT, CDR2 YYEEEE. The CDR3 spells CASSSTGTGTIRAKNIQYF. DNA for the CDR3: TGTGCCAGCAGCTCGACCGGGACAGGGACTATTCGGGCCAAAAACATTCAGTACTTC.

V gene TRBV5-6 combines with J gene TRBJ1-4; 9 bases are shared with TRBD1. The V gene end was trimmed by 2 bases and the J gene end by 7 bases; junction bases not matched to a gene: 3. Germline V gives CDR1 SGHDT, CDR2 YYEEEE. The CDR3 spans 14 residues. CDR3 nucleotides: TGTGCCAGCAGCTTCGACAGGGGGGCTGAAAAACTGTTTTTT. It specifies CASSFDRGAEKLFF.

The chain carries TRBV5-6 and TRBJ2-3, with 8 nucleotides matching TRBD1. This CDR3 has 14 residues. CDR1 and CDR2 from the germline V gene are SGHDT and YYEEEE. J gave up 7 bases and V 5 bases, and 9 bases lay outside the gene matches. The DNA of the CDR3 is TGTGCCAGCAGGTACGGACAGGGTCTCTATACGCAGTATTTT. Its protein product is CASRYGQGLYTQYF.

The chain recombines TRBV7-2 with TRBJ1-5; no clear D gene. CDR3 length equals 14 residues. CDR1 is SGHTA, CDR2 FQGNSA, per germline. The V gene lost 7 bases and the J gene lost 3 bases, with 13 bases spanning the gap. The CDR3 sequence is CASKWASDNQPQHF. The CDR3 coding sequence is TGTGCCAGCAAGTGGGCTTCTGACAATCAGCCCCAGCATTTT.

This clone has only a few counts. This chain connects TRBV5-6 to TRBJ2-5, with D tentatively TRBD2 (6 bases). CDR1 SGHDT and CDR2 YYEEEE come from the germline V gene. This CDR3 region has 15 residues. Trimming shortened V by 4 bases and J by 3 bases, and 16 bases separated the two germline ends. CDR3 amino acids: CASSPFWGGEETQYF. In DNA, the CDR3 is TGTGCCAGCAGCCCTTTTTGGGGAGGTGAAGAGACCCAGTACTTC. The entire variable domain, with the rest obtained from reference TRBV5-6 and TRBJ2-5, is as follows: DAGVTQSPTHLIKTRGQQVTLRCSPKSGHDTVSWYQQALGQGPQFIFQYYEEEERQRGNFPDRFSGHQFPNYSSELNVNALLLGDSALYLCASSPFWGGEETQYFGPGTRLLVL.